Presented here are 5 T cell receptor beta chains from one specimen sequenced in a study of cytomegalovirus exposure and HLA in healthy donors. Some clones are missing from TCRdb's copy, which holds only in-frame ones; the method was immunoSEQ multiplex PCR. This table holds about 78,000 clones, about 96% found once. Sequenced sample: PBMCs. The source of these receptors is a man aged 18-30 years in good health and CMV-seropositive.

The chain couples TRBV6-6 to TRBJ2-7; the match to TRBD2 covers 8 bases. V lost 0 bases, J lost 7 bases, and 5 bases stayed unmatched. Germline V gene lookup returns CDR1 MNHNY and CDR2 SVGAGI (reference sequence). The CDR3 runs 14 residues. CDR3 sequence reads: CASSYSAGAREQYF. CDR3 DNA sequence: TGTGCCAGCAGTTACTCAGCGGGAGCCCGGGAGCAGTACTTC.

This clone has more than one count but fewer than ten. This chain links TRBV5-6 with TRBJ2-7; 8 positions agree with TRBD1. Germline-derived CDR1 and CDR2 are SGHDT and YYEEEE. The CDR3 sequence is 12 residues long. Unmatched junction bases numbered 4, after V lost 5 bases and J lost 6 bases. The CDR3 protein is CASRGQEGEQYF. DNA for the CDR3: TGTGCCAGCAGGGGACAGGAGGGCGAGCAGTACTTC. The entire variable domain, with the rest obtained from reference TRBV5-6 and TRBJ2-7, is as follows: DAGVTQSPTHLIKTRGQQVTLRCSPKSGHDTVSWYQQALGQGPQFIFQYYEEEERQRGNFPDRFSGHQFPNYSSELNVNALLLGDSALYLCASRGQEGEQYFGPGTRLTVT.

J is TRBJ2-1 and V is TRBV18; TRBD2 aligns across 7 bases. Germline assignment: CDR1 KGHSH and CDR2 LQKENI. Trimming took 3 bases from V and 3 from J; bases not matched to a gene: 2. There are 14 residues in the CDR3. The CDR3 coding sequence is TGTGCCAGCTCACCCCCTAGCGGCTACAATGAGCAGTTCTTC. This codes for CASSPPSGYNEQFF.

The rearrangement joins TRBV10-3 to TRBJ1-1; possibly TRBD1 for D (6 bases). The CDR3 length is 13 residues. Trimming shortened V by 7 bases and J by 7 bases, and 16 bases separated the two germline ends. Germline-derived CDR1 and CDR2 are ENHRY and SYGVKD. DNA for the CDR3: TGTGCCATCACCAAACAGGGTTTGGGTGAAGCTTTCTTT. Its protein is CAITKQGLGEAFF.

The chain links TRBV27 to TRBJ2-7, with 7 bases that match TRBD2. Germline CDR1 MNHEY, CDR2 SMNVEV (reference sequence). With V trimmed by 6 bases and J by 4 bases, 9 bases remained unmatched. CDR3 length equals 14 residues. CDR3 DNA: TGTGCCAGCAGCGCCCGGGGTAGCGGGTACGAGCAGTACTTC. It translates to CASSARGSGYEQYF.